This is a list of T cell receptor beta chains from one sample in a study of T cells in Graves' hyperthyroidism and ophthalmopathy. TCRdb ran MiXCR on the multiplex PCR reads and lists one entry per CDR3 protein. The sample has 500,000 to 600,000 distinct CDR3 sequences, around 45% seen once. Sequencing used peripheral blood or thyroid tissue (not recorded which). These receptors were taken from a woman under 30 with Graves' hyperthyroidism. CDR3s include the opening cysteine and the closing phenylalanine or tryptophan. Each record gives: D gene, V gene, J gene, CDR3 length, clone size, CDR3 DNA, CDR3 protein. D genes are given only for firm matches. Clone sizes are given selectively: once, few, many, or a class where the clone is expanded.

-	TRBV20-1	TRBJ2-5	13	many	TGCAGTGCTAGAGAGGGGTGGCAGGAGACCCAGTACTTC	CSAREGWQETQYF
-	TRBV12-3/TRBV12-4	TRBJ2-5	13	many	TGTGCCAGCAGTTTTGTCCCCCGGGGGACCCAGTACTTC	CASSFVPRGTQYF
TRBD1	TRBV4-3	TRBJ1-1	13	-	TGCGCCAGCAGCCATCCGGGACAGGCTGAAGCTTTCTTT	CASSHPGQAEAFF
-	TRBV27	TRBJ1-5	16	many	TGTGCCAGCAGTTTAGTGGGGCCGGATAGCAATCAGCCCCAGCATTTT	CASSLVGPDSNQPQHF
-	TRBV24-1	TRBJ2-5	16	-	TGTGCCACCAGTGATCCAAGTCGGCAGGGATCAGAGACCCAGTACTTC	CATSDPSRQGSETQYF
-	TRBV30	TRBJ1-5	12	-	TGTGCCTGGAGTGTATTTAATCAGCCCCAGCATTTT	CAWSVFNQPQHF
-	TRBV6-1	TRBJ1-4	13	many	TGTGCCAGCAGGGACGGGACGGCCGAAAAACTGTTTTTT	CASRDGTAEKLFF
-	TRBV20-1	TRBJ2-5	13	many	TGCAGTGCTCCCCATGGAGGCACAGAGACCCAGTACTTC	CSAPHGGTETQYF
TRBD2	TRBV20-1	TRBJ2-2	13	many	TGCAGTGCTAGGACTAGCCTGCACGGGGAGCTGTTTTTT	CSARTSLHGELFF
TRBD2	TRBV5-1	TRBJ2-1	15	-	TGCGCCAGCAGCTCTCGGACTAGCGGACTTATTGAGCAGTTCTTC	CASSSRTSGLIEQFF
-	TRBV10-3	TRBJ2-3	15	many	TGTGCCATCAGTGAACGGCAGGAATACACAGATACGCAGTATTTT	CAISERQEYTDTQYF
TRBD2	TRBV24-1	TRBJ2-1	16	-	TGTGCCACCAGTGATTTGGGCGGGAGGGCCAGGGATGAGCAGTTCTTC	CATSDLGGRARDEQFF
TRBD1	TRBV7-9	TRBJ1-2	12	-	TGTGCCAGCACCGGGACAGTGGATGGCTACACCTTC	CASTGTVDGYTF
-	TRBV20-1	TRBJ1-5	15	many	TGCAGTGCTAGAGACCAAGATAATAGCAATCAGCCCCAGCATTTT	CSARDQDNSNQPQHF
-	TRBV29-1	TRBJ2-7	14	-	TGCAGCGCCCAATTGGGGCGGGACTCCTACGAGCAGTACTTC	CSAQLGRDSYEQYF
-	TRBV12-3/TRBV12-4	TRBJ1-1	15	many	TGTGCCAGCAGTTTAGGGTGGGGGAGTTCCCCTGAAGCTTTCTTT	CASSLGWGSSPEAFF
-	TRBV7-2	TRBJ2-2	14	many	TGTGCCAGCAGCTTAGACTATCCCCCCGGGGAGCTGTTTTTT	CASSLDYPPGELFF
TRBD1	TRBV29-1	TRBJ2-6	16	-	TGCAGCGCTGCTCCGGGACAGGGGGCTGGGGCCAACGTCCTGACTTTC	CSAAPGQGAGANVLTF
TRBD2	TRBV15	TRBJ2-2	19	many	TGTGCCACCAGCAGAGTTCTCTTTACTAGCGGGTTTAACACCGGGGAGCTGTTTTTT	CATSRVLFTSGFNTGELFF
-	TRBV30	TRBJ2-2	13	-	TGTGCCTGGAGTGTACGAGAAGCCGGGGAGCTGTTTTTT	CAWSVREAGELFF
TRBD2	TRBV20-1	TRBJ2-7	15	-	TGCAGTAAAACTAGCGGGAGGGCGCGAGGCAATGAGCAGTACTTC	CSKTSGRARGNEQYF
-	TRBV6-2/TRBV6-3	TRBJ2-7	11	many	TGTGCCAGCAGGCGCTCCTACGAGCAGTACTTC	CASRRSYEQYF
TRBD1	TRBV9	TRBJ2-5	14	-	TGTGCCAGCAGCGCCAGGACAGGCGAAGAGACCCAGTACTTC	CASSARTGEETQYF
-	TRBV6-6	TRBJ1-5	13	-	TGTGCCAGCAGTTACTTGAGGGGAACCTACGAGCATTTT	CASSYLRGTYEHF
-	TRBV14	TRBJ2-5	13	-	TGTGCCAGCAGCCAAGAGGGCCATGAGACCCAGTACTTC	CASSQEGHETQYF
TRBD1	TRBV20-1	TRBJ1-1	11	-	TGCAGTGCTACGACAGGGTTGCGAGCTTTCTTT	CSATTGLRAFF
-	TRBV7-3	TRBJ1-1	15	many	TGTGCCAGCAGCTTAACGTTGGGCCCACACACTGAAGCTTTCTTT	CASSLTLGPHTEAFF
TRBD1	TRBV10-3	TRBJ1-1	14	-	TGTGCCATCAGTGAGCAGACAGGGAATAATGAAGCTTTCTTT	CAISEQTGNNEAFF
-	TRBV9	TRBJ2-5	15	many	TGTGCCAGCAGCGTAGCCATTGAAGCAGCAGAGACCCAGTACTTC	CASSVAIEAAETQYF
TRBD2	TRBV24-1	TRBJ2-1	14	many	TGTGCCACCAGTGATTTTCTAGCGGGCAATGAGCAGTTCTTC	CATSDFLAGNEQFF
TRBD1	TRBV20-1	TRBJ1-2	13	-	TGCAGTGCGCCGTCTCCCGGGACAGAGGCCTACACCTTC	CSAPSPGTEAYTF
TRBD1	TRBV24-1	TRBJ2-1	13	few	TGTGCCACCAGAGGACAGGGGAGGAATGAGCAGTTCTTC	CATRGQGRNEQFF
-	TRBV10-2	TRBJ2-3	14	-	TGCGCCAGCAGCCTCACGGACGAGACAGATACGCAGTATTTT	CASSLTDETDTQYF
-	TRBV10-2	TRBJ2-5	12	-	TGCGCCAGCCTCCCCGGCGGGGAGACCCAGTACTTC	CASLPGGETQYF
TRBD1	TRBV12-3/TRBV12-4	TRBJ1-2	14	once	TGTGCCAGCAGCGCCATGGGACAGGGTGACGGCTACACCTTC	CASSAMGQGDGYTF
TRBD1	TRBV2	TRBJ1-4	18	-	TGTGCCAGCACCGAAGGGGTCACGGACAGGGGGTTCTTCGGGAAACTGTTTTTT	CASTEGVTDRGFFGKLFF
-	TRBV10-3	TRBJ2-7	12	few	TGTGCCATCATGTCGGGAGACTACGAGCAGTACTTC	CAIMSGDYEQYF